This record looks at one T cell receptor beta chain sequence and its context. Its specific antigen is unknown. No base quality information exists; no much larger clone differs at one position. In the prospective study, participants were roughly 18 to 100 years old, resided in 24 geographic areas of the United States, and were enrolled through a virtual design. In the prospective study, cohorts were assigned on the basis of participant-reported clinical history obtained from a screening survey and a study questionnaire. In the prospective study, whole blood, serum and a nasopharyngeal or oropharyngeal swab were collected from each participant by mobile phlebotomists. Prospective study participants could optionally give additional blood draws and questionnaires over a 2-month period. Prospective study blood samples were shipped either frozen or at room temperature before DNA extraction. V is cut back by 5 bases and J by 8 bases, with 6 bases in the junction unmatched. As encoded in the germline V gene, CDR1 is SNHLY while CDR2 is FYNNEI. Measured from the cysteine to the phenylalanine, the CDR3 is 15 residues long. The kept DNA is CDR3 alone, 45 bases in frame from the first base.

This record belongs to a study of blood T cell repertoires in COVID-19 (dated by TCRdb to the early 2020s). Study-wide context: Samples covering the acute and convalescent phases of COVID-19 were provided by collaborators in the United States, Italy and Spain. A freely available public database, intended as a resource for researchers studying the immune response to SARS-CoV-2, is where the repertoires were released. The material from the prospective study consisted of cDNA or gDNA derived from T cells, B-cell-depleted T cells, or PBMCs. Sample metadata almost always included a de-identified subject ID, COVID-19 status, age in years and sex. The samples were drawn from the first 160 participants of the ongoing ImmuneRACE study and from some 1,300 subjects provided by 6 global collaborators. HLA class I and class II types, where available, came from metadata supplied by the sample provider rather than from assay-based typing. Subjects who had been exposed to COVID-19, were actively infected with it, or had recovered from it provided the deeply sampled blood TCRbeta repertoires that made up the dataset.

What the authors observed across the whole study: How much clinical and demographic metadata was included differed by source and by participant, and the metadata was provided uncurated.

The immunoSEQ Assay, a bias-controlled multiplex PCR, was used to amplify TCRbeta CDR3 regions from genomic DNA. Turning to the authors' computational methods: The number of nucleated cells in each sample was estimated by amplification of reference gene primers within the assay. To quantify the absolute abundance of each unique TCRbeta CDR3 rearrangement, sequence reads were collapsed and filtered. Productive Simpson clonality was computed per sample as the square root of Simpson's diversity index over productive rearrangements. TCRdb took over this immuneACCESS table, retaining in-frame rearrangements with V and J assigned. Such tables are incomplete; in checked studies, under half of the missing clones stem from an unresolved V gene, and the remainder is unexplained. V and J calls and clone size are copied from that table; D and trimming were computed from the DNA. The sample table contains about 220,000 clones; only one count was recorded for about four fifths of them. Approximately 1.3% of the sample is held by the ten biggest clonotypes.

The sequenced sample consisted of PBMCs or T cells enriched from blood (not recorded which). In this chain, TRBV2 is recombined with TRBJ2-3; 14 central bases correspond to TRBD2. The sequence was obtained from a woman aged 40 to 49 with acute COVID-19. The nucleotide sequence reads TGTGCCAGCAGTCAGGGACTAGCGGGAGATGGTACGCAGTATTTT. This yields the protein CASSQGLAGDGTQYF.